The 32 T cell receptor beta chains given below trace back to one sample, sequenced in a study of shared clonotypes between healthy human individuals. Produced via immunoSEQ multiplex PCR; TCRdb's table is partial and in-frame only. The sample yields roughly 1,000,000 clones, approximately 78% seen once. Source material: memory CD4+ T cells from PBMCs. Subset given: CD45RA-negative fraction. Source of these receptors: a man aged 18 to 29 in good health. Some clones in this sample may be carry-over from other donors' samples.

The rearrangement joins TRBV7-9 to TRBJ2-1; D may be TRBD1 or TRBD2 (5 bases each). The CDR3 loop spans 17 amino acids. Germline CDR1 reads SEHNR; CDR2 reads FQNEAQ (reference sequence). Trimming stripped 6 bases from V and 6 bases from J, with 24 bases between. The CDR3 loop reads CASSAGPGRLLGNEQFF. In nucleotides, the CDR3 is TGTGCCAGCAGTGCCGGCCCGGGACGCCTTTTGGGCAATGAGCAGTTCTTC.

The DNA for the CDR3 is TGTGCCAGCAGCCAACCGGGACAGGGGGTCTATGGCTACACCTTC. It codes for CASSQPGQGVYGYTF. The chain is built from TRBV5-6 and TRBJ1-2; 11 nucleotides match TRBD1. CDR3 length: 15 residues. The germline V gene has CDR1 SGHDT and CDR2 YYEEEE. V trimming: 4 bases; J trimming: 4 bases; junction bases outside the gene matches: 6.

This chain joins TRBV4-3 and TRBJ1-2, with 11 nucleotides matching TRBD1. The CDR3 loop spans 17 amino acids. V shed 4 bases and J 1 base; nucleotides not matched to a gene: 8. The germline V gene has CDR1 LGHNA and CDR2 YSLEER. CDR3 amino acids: CASSLAGTGGVNYGYTF. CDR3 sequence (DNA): TGCGCCAGCAGCCTAGCCGGGACAGGGGGTGTTAACTATGGCTACACCTTC.

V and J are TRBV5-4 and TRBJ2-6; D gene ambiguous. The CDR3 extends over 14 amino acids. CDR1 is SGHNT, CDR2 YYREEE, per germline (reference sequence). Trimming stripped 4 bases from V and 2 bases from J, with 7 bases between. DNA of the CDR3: TGTGCCAGCAGCAAAAATACTGGGGCCAACGTCCTGACTTTC. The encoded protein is CASSKNTGANVLTF.

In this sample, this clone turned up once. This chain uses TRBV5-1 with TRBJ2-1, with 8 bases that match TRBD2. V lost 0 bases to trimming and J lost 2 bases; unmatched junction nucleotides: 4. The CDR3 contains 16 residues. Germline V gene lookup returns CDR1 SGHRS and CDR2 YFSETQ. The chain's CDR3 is CASSLVAGRPYNEQFF. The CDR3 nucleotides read TGCGCCAGCAGCTTGGTAGCGGGACGCCCCTACAATGAGCAGTTCTTC.

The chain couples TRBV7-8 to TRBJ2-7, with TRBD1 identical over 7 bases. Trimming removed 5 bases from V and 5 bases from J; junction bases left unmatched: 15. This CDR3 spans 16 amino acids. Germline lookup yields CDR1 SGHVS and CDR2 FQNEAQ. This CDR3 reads CASSQTRGRGHHEQYF. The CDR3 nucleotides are TGTGCCAGCAGCCAGACGAGGGGAAGGGGGCACCACGAGCAGTACTTC.

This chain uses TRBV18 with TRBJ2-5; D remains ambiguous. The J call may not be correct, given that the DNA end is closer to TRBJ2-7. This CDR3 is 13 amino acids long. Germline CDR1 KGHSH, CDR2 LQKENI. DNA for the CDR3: TGTGCCAGCTCACCAACCCCGGACTACGAGCAGTACTTC. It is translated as CASSPTPDYEQYF.

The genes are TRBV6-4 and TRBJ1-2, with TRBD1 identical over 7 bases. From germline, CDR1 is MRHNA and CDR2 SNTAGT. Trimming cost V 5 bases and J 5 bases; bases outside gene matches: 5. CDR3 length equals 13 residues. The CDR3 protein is CASSPTGRYGYTF. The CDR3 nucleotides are TGTGCCAGCAGTCCGACAGGGCGGTATGGCTACACCTTC.

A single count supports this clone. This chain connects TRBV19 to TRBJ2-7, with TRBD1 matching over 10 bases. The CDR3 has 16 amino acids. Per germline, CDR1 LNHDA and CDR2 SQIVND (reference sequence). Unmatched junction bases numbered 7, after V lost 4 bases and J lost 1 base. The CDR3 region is CASSTDRGPFSYEQYF. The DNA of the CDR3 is TGTGCCAGTAGTACCGACAGGGGGCCCTTTTCCTACGAGCAGTACTTC. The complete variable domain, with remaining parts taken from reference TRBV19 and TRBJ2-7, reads DGGITQSPKYLFRKEGQNVTLSCEQNLNHDAMYWYRQDPGQGLRLIYYSQIVNDFQKGDIAEGYSVSREKKESFPLTVTSAQKNPTAFYLCASSTDRGPFSYEQYFGPGTRLTVT.

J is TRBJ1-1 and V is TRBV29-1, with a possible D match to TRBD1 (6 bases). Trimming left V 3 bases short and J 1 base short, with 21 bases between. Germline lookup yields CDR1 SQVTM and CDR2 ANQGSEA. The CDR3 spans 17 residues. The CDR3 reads CSVEVRGSRTANTEAFF. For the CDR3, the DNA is TGCAGCGTTGAGGTGCGGGGCTCGCGGACAGCGAACACTGAAGCTTTCTTT.

As DNA, the CDR3 is TGTGCCAGCAGCGAGGGACCTAGCGGGAGTATCGGGGAGACCCAGTACTTC. This sequence encodes CASSEGPSGSIGETQYF. This chain links TRBV9 with TRBJ2-5, with 10 bases matching TRBD2. Germline assignment: CDR1 SGDLS and CDR2 YYNGEE. The CDR3 contains 17 residues. With V trimmed by 3 bases and J by 5 bases, 13 bases remained unmatched. Drawing the rest from reference TRBV9 and TRBJ2-5, the complete variable domain is DSGVTQTPKHLITATGQRVTLRCSPRSGDLSVYWYQQSLDQGLQFLIQYYNGEERAKGNILERFSAQQFPDLHSELNLSSLELGDSALYFCASSEGPSGSIGETQYFGPGTRLLVL.

The CDR3 protein is CASSDDSWTDTQYF. The CDR3 DNA follows: TGCGCCAGCAGTGATGATAGTTGGACAGATACGCAGTATTTT. This chain links TRBV10-1 with TRBJ2-3; D not resolved. Germline V gene data show CDR1 as WNHNN and CDR2 as SYGVQD (reference sequence). Trimming cost V 3 bases and J 3 bases, with 10 bases left between them. The CDR3 runs to 14 residues.

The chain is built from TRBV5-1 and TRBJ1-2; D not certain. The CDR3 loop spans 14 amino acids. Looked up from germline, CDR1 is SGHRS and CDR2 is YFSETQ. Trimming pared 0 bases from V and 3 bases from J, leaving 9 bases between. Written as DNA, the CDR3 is TGCGCCAGCAGCTTGGGTACCGTCGACTATGGCTACACCTTC. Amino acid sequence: CASSLGTVDYGYTF.

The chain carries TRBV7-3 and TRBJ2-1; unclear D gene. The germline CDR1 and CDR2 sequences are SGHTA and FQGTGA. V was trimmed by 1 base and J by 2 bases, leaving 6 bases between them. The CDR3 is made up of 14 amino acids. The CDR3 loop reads CASSLKPAYNEQFF. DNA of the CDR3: TGTGCCAGCAGCTTAAAACCCGCCTACAATGAGCAGTTCTTC. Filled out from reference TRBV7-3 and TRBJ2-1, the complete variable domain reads GAGVSQTPSNKVTEKGKYVELRCDPISGHTALYWYRQSLGQGPEFLIYFQGTGAADDSGLPNDRFFAVRPEGSVSTLKIQRTERGDSAVYLCASSLKPAYNEQFFGPGTRLTVL.

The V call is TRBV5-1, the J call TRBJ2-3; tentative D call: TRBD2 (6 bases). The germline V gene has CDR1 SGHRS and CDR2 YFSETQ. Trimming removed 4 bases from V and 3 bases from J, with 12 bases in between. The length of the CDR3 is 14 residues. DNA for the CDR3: TGCGCCAGCAGCGACGGGAGCCTGACAGATACGCAGTATTTT. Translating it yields CASSDGSLTDTQYF.

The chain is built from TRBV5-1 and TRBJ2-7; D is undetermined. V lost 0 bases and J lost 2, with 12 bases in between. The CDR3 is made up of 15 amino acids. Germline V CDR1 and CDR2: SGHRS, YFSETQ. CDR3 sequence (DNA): TGCGCCAGCAGCTTGGCCGAGAGGATTACCTACGAGCAGTACTTC. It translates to CASSLAERITYEQYF.

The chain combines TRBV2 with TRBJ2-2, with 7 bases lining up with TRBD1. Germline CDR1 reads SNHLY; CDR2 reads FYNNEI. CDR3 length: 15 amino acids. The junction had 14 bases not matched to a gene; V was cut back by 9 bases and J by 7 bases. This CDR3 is CASGEQGNRGGELFF. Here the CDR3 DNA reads TGTGCCAGTGGGGAACAGGGGAATAGAGGCGGGGAGCTGTTTTTT.

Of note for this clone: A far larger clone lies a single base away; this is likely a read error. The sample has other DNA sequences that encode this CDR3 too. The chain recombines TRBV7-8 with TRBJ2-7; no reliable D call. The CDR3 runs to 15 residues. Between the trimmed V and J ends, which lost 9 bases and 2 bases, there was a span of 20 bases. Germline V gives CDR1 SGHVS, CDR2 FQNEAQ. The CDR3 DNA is TGTGCCAGTAGTTTCCTCCGCTACTCACCCTACGAGCAGTACTTC. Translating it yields CASSFLRYSPYEQYF.

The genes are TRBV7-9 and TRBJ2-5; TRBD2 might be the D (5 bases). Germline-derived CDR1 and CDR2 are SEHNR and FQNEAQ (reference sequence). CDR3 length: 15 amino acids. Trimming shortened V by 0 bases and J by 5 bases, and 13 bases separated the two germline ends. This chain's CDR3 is CASSLAAFRRETQYF. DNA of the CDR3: TGTGCCAGCAGCTTAGCCGCATTCCGGAGGGAGACCCAGTACTTC. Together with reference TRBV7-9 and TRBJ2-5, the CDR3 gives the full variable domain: DTGVSQNPRHKITKRGQNVTFRCDPISEHNRLYWYRQTLGQGPEFLTYFQNEAQLEKSRLLSDRFSAERPKGSFSTLEIQRTEQGDSAMYLCASSLAAFRRETQYFGPGTRLLVL.

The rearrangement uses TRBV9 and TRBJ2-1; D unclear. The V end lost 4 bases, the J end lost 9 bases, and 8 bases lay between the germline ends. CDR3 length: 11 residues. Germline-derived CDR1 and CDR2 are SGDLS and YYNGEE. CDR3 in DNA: TGTGCCAGCAGCTCTGGCCTTGAGCAGTTCTTC. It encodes CASSSGLEQFF.

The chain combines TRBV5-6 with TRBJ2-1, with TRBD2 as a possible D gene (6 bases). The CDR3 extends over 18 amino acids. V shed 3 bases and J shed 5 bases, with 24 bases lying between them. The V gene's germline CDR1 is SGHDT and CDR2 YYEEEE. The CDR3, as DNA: TGTGCCAGCAGCTCTCCTACGTCCAGGAGGGAGGAAGACAATGAGCAGTTCTTC. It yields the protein CASSSPTSRREEDNEQFF.

The chain's CDR3 is CASSSGQGLQPQHF. The CDR3 bases are TGTGCCAGCAGCTCGGGACAGGGTCTACAGCCCCAGCATTTT. This chain uses TRBV11-2 with TRBJ1-5; 9 nucleotides line up with TRBD1. There are 14 residues in the CDR3. The V and J ends lost 4 bases and 7 bases, in that order; junction bases with no gene match: 5. Germline assignment: CDR1 SGHAT and CDR2 FQNNGV.

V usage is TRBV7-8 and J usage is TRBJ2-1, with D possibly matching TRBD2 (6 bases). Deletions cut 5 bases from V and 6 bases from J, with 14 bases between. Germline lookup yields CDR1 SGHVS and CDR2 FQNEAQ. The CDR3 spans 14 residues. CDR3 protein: CASSTGTGLNEQFF. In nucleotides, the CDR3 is TGTGCCAGCAGCACCGGGACTGGACTCAATGAGCAGTTCTTC.

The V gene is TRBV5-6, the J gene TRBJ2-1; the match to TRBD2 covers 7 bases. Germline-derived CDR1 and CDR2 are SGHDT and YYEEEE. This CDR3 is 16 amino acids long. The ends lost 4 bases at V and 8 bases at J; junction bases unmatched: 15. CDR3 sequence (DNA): TGTGCCAGCAGCCCGACCCGACTAGCAGAGTCCCATGAGCAGTTCTTC. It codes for CASSPTRLAESHEQFF.

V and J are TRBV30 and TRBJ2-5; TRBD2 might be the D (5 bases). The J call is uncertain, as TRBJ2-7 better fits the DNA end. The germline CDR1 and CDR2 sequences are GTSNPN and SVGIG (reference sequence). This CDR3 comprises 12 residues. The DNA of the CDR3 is TGTGCCTGGGGACGGGGATCCTACGAGCAGTACTTC. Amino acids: CAWGRGSYEQYF.

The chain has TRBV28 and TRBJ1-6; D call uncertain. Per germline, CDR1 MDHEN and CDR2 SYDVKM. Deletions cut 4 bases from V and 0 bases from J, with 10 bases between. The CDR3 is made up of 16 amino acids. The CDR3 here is CASSSSGSSYNSPLHF. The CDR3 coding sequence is TGTGCCAGCAGTTCAAGTGGGAGCTCCTATAATTCACCCCTCCACTTT.

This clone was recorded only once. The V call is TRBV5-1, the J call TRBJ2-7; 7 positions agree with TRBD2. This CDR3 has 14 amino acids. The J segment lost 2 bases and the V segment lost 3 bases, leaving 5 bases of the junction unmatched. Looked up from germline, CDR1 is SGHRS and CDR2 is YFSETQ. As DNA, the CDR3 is TGCGCCAGCAGCTCTAGCGGCCCCGCCTACGAGCAGTACTTC. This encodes CASSSSGPAYEQYF.

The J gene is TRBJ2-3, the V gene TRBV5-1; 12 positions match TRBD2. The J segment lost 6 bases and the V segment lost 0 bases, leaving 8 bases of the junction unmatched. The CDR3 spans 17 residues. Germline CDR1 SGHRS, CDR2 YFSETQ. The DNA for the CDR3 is TGCGCCAGCAGCTTGGTTCTAGCGGGAGGGGGAGAGGATACGCAGTATTTT. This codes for CASSLVLAGGGEDTQYF.

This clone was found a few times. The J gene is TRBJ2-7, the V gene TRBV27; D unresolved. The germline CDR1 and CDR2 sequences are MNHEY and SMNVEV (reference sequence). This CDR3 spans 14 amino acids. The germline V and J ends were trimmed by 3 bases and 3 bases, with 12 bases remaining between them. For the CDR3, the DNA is TGTGCCAGCAGTTTTTCGGGTCTGAACTACGAGCAGTACTTC. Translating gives CASSFSGLNYEQYF.

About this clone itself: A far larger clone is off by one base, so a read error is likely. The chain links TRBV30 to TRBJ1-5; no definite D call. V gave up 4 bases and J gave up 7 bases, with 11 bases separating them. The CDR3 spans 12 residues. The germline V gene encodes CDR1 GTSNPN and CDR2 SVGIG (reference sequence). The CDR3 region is CAWTKSEQPQHF. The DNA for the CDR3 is TGTGCCTGGACTAAAAGTGAGCAGCCCCAGCATTTT.

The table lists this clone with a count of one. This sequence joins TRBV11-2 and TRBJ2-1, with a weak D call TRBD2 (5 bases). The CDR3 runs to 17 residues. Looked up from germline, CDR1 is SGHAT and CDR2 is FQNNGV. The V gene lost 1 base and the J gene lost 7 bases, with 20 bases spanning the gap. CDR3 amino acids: CASSLGWTPLLMNEQFF. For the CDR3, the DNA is TGTGCCAGCAGCTTAGGGTGGACTCCACTACTAATGAATGAGCAGTTCTTC.

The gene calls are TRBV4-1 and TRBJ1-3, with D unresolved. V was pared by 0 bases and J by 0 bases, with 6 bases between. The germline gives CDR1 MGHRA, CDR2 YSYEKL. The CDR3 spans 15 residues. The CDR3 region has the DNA TGCGCCAGCAGCCAAGACCCCGCCTCTGGAAACACCATATATTTT. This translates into CASSQDPASGNTIYF.